This entry lists 26 T cell receptor beta chains sequenced from one sample in a study of blood T cell repertoires in COVID-19. TCRdb's table, derived via immunoSEQ multiplex PCR, lists solely in-frame clones and lacks some. The sample has about 250,000 clones; almost 85% are singletons. The source material was peripheral blood. The source is a man aged 50 to 60 with COVID-19, enrolled during active disease.

The chain has TRBV5-5 and TRBJ1-2, with 8 bases lining up with TRBD1. Germline assignment: CDR1 SGHKS and CDR2 YYEKEE (reference sequence). The CDR3 spans 14 residues. With 0 bases clipped from V and 4 bases from J, the junction kept 2 bases outside the gene matches. The CDR3 reads CASSLVQGVYGYTF. CDR3 in DNA: TGTGCCAGCAGCTTGGTACAGGGGGTCTATGGCTACACCTTC.

The V call is TRBV6-1, the J call TRBJ1-5; no reliable D call. The CDR3 length is 17 residues. Trimming pared 3 bases from V and 5 bases from J, leaving 20 bases between. Germline V gives CDR1 MNHNS, CDR2 SASEGT. The CDR3 sequence: CASSDGLSYAGYQPQHF. CDR3 sequence (DNA): TGTGCCAGCAGTGATGGTCTTTCATATGCGGGATATCAGCCCCAGCATTTT.

The chain's CDR3 is CASSYGTGRNEKLFF. In DNA form, the CDR3 reads TGTGCCAGCAGTTACGGCACAGGGCGAAATGAAAAACTGTTTTTT. The rearrangement links TRBV6-5 to TRBJ1-4; D may be TRBD1 (6 bases). Germline V gives CDR1 MNHEY, CDR2 SVGAGI. The CDR3 is 15 residues long. The V end lost 2 bases, the J end lost 5 bases, and 12 bases lay between the germline ends.

The chain joins TRBV5-1 to TRBJ2-7, with D perhaps matching TRBD1 (6 bases). From germline, CDR1 is SGHRS and CDR2 YFSETQ. V gave up 5 bases and J gave up 4 bases, with 13 bases separating them. The CDR3 runs to 13 residues. The CDR3 DNA is TGCGCCAGCAGGGACAGCGTAGGATACGAGCAGTACTTC. Residues: CASRDSVGYEQYF.

The CDR3 DNA reads TGTGCCAGCAGAAAAGGGACAGGGCCTGGAAACACCATATATTTT. Protein sequence: CASRKGTGPGNTIYF. The gene calls are TRBV2 and TRBJ1-3; TRBD1 agrees at 9 bases. Per germline, CDR1 SNHLY and CDR2 FYNNEI. V was clipped by 6 bases and J by 2 bases; unmatched bases: 5. The CDR3 has 15 residues. Full variable domain (outside the CDR3, taken from reference TRBV2 and TRBJ1-3): EPEVTQTPSHQVTQMGQEVILRCVPISNHLYFYWYRQILGQKVEFLVSFYNNEISEKSEIFDDQFSVERPDGSNFTLKIRSTKLEDSAMYFCASRKGTGPGNTIYFGEGSWLTVV.

This sequence joins TRBV9 and TRBJ2-6; D remains ambiguous. Germline V gene data show CDR1 as SGDLS and CDR2 as YYNGEE. The CDR3 spans 15 residues. V was shortened by 4 bases and J by 4 bases, with 12 bases between the two germline ends. The CDR3 DNA reads as TGTGCCAGCAGCCCCGTAATCTCGGGGGCCAACGTCCTGACTTTC. It encodes CASSPVISGANVLTF.

The chain is built from TRBV16 and TRBJ2-7; 7 bases align to TRBD1. Germline lookup yields CDR1 KGHSY and CDR2 FQNENV. CDR3 length equals 15 residues. V lost 3 bases and J lost 0; bases outside the gene matches: 5. The CDR3 DNA sequence: TGTGCCAGCAGCCAGCATGGGACAGTCTCCTACGAGCAGTACTTC. This codes for CASSQHGTVSYEQYF. The whole variable domain, filled in from reference TRBV16 and TRBJ2-7, reads GEEVAQTPKHLVRGEGQKAKLYCAPIKGHSYVFWYQQVLKNEFKFLISFQNENVFDETGMPKERFSAKCLPNSPCSLEIQATKLEDSAVYFCASSQHGTVSYEQYFGPGTRLTVT.

The rearrangement links TRBV7-9 to TRBJ1-4; tentative D call: TRBD1 (6 bases). With 4 bases removed from V and 8 bases from J, the gap between germline ends came to 14 bases. The germline V gene has CDR1 SEHNR and CDR2 FQNEAQ (reference sequence). There are 14 residues in the CDR3. CDR3 region: CASSSRGYYEKLFF. CDR3 in DNA: TGTGCCAGCAGCTCGAGGGGGTACTACGAAAAACTGTTTTTT.

The V call is TRBV4-1, the J call TRBJ1-1, with TRBD1 identical over 7 bases. Germline V gene lookup returns CDR1 MGHRA and CDR2 YSYEKL. J gave up 7 bases and V 0 bases, and 14 bases lay outside the gene matches. This CDR3 is 17 amino acids long. The CDR3 spells CASSQDMTLQGWNEAFF. CDR3 nucleotides: TGCGCCAGCAGCCAAGATATGACTTTACAGGGGTGGAATGAAGCTTTCTTT.

The chain is built from TRBV28 and TRBJ2-7; TRBD2 aligns across 8 bases. CDR1 MDHEN and CDR2 SYDVKM come from the germline V gene. The CDR3 sequence is 13 residues long. Trimming took 6 bases from V and 7 from J; bases not matched to a gene: 8. As DNA, the CDR3 is TGTGCCAGCAGGAACGGGAGGGCTAGTGAGCAGTACTTC. Protein: CASRNGRASEQYF.

The chain carries TRBV7-2 and TRBJ1-5; the match to TRBD1 covers 7 bases. The germline CDR1 and CDR2 sequences are SGHTA and FQGNSA. There are 15 residues in the CDR3. With 5 bases clipped from V and 3 bases from J, the junction kept 7 bases outside the gene matches. CDR3 sequence: CASSVRTGLNQPQHF. DNA of the CDR3: TGTGCCAGCAGCGTTCGGACAGGCCTCAATCAGCCCCAGCATTTT.

The chain recombines TRBV6-1 with TRBJ2-5, with D tentatively TRBD2 (7 bases). Between the trimmed V and J ends, which lost 2 bases and 5 bases, there was a span of 12 bases. CDR3 length equals 14 residues. CDR1 and CDR2 from the germline V gene are MNHNS and SASEGT. DNA for the CDR3: TGTGCCAGCAGTGAACCAGGGGAGGGGGAGACCCAGTACTTC. This encodes CASSEPGEGETQYF.

This chain connects TRBV7-6 to TRBJ1-4; no definite D call. Germline V gives CDR1 SGHVS, CDR2 FNYEAQ. This CDR3 spans 16 amino acids. V lost 5 bases to trimming and J lost 0 bases, with 13 bases between them. CDR3 DNA: TGTGCCAGCAGCCCTGGCCGGGGAGCAACTAATGAAAAACTGTTTTTT. Encoded protein: CASSPGRGATNEKLFF.

This clone was observed once. The chain has TRBV28 and TRBJ1-4; 10 bases map to TRBD1. CDR1 MDHEN and CDR2 SYDVKM come from the germline V gene. V shed 6 bases and J 3 bases; nucleotides not matched to a gene: 4. This CDR3 comprises 15 residues. The CDR3 DNA sequence: TGTGCCAGCAGGACAGGGGGCTTATCTAATGAAAAACTGTTTTTT. It codes for CASRTGGLSNEKLFF.

This clone was counted a single time. The chain couples TRBV10-3 to TRBJ2-7, with 8 bases aligning to TRBD2. V was pared by 1 base and J by 6 bases, with 5 bases of the junction left unmatched. Germline assignment: CDR1 ENHRY and CDR2 SYGVKD. The CDR3 loop spans 14 amino acids. In nucleotides, the CDR3 is TGTGCCATCAGTGAGTACGGGGGGGTCCGCGAGCAGTACTTC. Translated: CAISEYGGVREQYF.

The V call is TRBV18, the J call TRBJ2-3, with 7 bases aligning to TRBD2. CDR3 length equals 17 residues. Germline V gives CDR1 KGHSH, CDR2 LQKENI. J was trimmed by 1 base and V by 2 bases; bases with no gene match: 9. For the CDR3, the DNA is TGTGCCAGCTCACCAGCTTCGGGGGGATCTCGCACAGATACGCAGTATTTT. Translated: CASSPASGGSRTDTQYF.

This clone turned up a few times. The CDR3 DNA sequence: TGTGCCAGTAGTTCCGACTGGGAGGGGACGAACTATGGCTACACCTTC. Amino acids: CASSSDWEGTNYGYTF. The chain links TRBV19 to TRBJ1-2; D is perhaps TRBD1 (5 bases). Trimming shortened V by 5 bases and J by 2 bases, and 18 bases separated the two germline ends. The CDR3 loop spans 16 amino acids. From germline, CDR1 is LNHDA and CDR2 SQIVND (reference sequence).

The chain has TRBV12-3 or TRBV12-4 and TRBJ2-3, with D unclear. Trimming removed 5 bases at V and 2 bases at J, with 8 bases between. CDR3 size: 13 residues. In DNA, the CDR3 is TGTGCCAGCAGTGCCCACAACACAGATACGCAGTATTTT. Amino acids: CASSAHNTDTQYF.

This rearrangement joins TRBV28 to TRBJ1-1, with D perhaps matching TRBD1 (6 bases). The CDR3 runs 12 residues. The germline V gene has CDR1 MDHEN and CDR2 SYDVKM. The V end was cut by 2 bases, the J end by 7 bases, with 8 bases between. The CDR3 sequence is CASSLIQGEAFF. The CDR3 nucleotides read TGTGCCAGCAGTTTAATACAGGGTGAAGCTTTCTTT.

The chain combines TRBV9 with TRBJ1-4; D may be TRBD1 (5 bases). The CDR3 has 15 residues. The germline V gene has CDR1 SGDLS and CDR2 YYNGEE. The germline V and J ends were trimmed by 0 bases and 7 bases, with 13 bases remaining between them. The CDR3 sequence: CASSVDAQGGEKLFF. For the CDR3, the DNA is TGTGCCAGCAGCGTAGATGCCCAGGGCGGTGAAAAACTGTTTTTT.

This clone was counted a single time. This sequence joins TRBV6-5 and TRBJ2-7; 9 bases line up with TRBD1. The CDR3 covers 15 residues. The germline CDR1 and CDR2 sequences are MNHEY and SVGAGI. J gave up 3 bases and V 4 bases, and 7 bases lay outside the gene matches. The CDR3 loop is CASSSGTGWFYEQYF. In nucleotides, the CDR3 is TGTGCCAGCAGTTCCGGGACAGGGTGGTTCTACGAGCAGTACTTC.

This rearrangement joins TRBV12-3 or TRBV12-4 to TRBJ2-3; D is possibly TRBD2 (5 bases). The CDR3 contains 13 residues. The V end was cut by 2 bases, the J end by 5 bases, with 8 bases between. The CDR3 DNA sequence: TGTGCCAGCAGTTTATCCGGGGTAGATACGCAGTATTTT. Protein: CASSLSGVDTQYF.

The table lists this clone with a few counts. The V call is TRBV4-1, the J call TRBJ1-1; 9 bases map to TRBD1. The CDR3 covers 15 residues. CDR1 and CDR2 (germline): MGHRA, YSYEKL. V was pared by 1 base and J by 5 bases, with 5 bases of the junction left unmatched. CDR3 nucleotide sequence: TGCGCCAGCAGCCAAGCTTACAGGGGGCGTACTGAAGCTTTCTTT. Translation: CASSQAYRGRTEAFF.

The chain recombines TRBV5-1 with TRBJ1-2; the D is unclear. This CDR3 contains 13 residues. Per the germline V gene, CDR1 is SGHRS and CDR2 is YFSETQ. V lost 7 bases and J 3 bases, leaving 13 bases between the germline ends. The DNA for the CDR3 is TGCGCCAGCGGAAGAGACGGAGACTATGGCTACACCTTC. Its translation: CASGRDGDYGYTF.

The genes are TRBV28 and TRBJ1-3; a possible D gene is TRBD1 (6 bases). Germline assignment: CDR1 MDHEN and CDR2 SYDVKM. The length of the CDR3 is 17 residues. V was trimmed by 7 bases and J by 0 bases, leaving 19 bases between them. In DNA, the CDR3 is TGTGCCAGCATCACAGCCCCCGGGACACGCTCTGGAAACACCATATATTTT. Translated: CASITAPGTRSGNTIYF.

The chain combines TRBV3-1 (or the pseudogene TRBV3-2) with TRBJ2-2, with TRBD1 matching over 8 bases. The J segment lost 4 bases and the V segment lost 3 bases, leaving 4 bases of the junction unmatched. The CDR3 totals 15 residues. Germline CDR1 is LGHDT and CDR2 is YNNKEL (reference sequence). CDR3 in amino acids: CASSQRTGFTGELFF. For the CDR3, the DNA is TGTGCCAGCAGCCAGCGGACAGGGTTCACCGGGGAGCTGTTTTTT.